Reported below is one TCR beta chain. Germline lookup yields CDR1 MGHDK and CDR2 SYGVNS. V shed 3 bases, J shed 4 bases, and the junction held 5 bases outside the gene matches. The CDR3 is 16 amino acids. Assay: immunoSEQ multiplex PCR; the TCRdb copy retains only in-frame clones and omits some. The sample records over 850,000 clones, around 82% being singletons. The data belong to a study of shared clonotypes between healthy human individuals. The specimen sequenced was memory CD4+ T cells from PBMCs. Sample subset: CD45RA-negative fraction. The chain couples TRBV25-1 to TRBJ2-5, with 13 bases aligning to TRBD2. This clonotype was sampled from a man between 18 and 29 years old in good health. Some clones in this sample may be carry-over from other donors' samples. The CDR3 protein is CASSDETSGRRETQYF. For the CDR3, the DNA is TGTGCCAGCAGTGATGAGACTAGCGGGAGGAGAGAGACCCAGTACTTC.